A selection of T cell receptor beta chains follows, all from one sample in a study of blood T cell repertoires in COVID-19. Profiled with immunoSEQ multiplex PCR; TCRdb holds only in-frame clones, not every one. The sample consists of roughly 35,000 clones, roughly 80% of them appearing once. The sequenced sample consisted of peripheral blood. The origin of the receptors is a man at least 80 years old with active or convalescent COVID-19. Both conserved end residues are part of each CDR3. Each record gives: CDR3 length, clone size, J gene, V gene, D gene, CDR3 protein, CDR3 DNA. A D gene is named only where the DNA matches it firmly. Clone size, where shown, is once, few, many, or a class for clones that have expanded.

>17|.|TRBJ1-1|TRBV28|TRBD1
CASQIPGQGAHGTEAFF
TGTGCCAGCCAAATCCCGGGACAGGGGGCGCATGGCACTGAAGCTTTCTTT
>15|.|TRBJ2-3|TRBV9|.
CASSVDQVDTDTQYF
TGTGCCAGCAGCGTAGACCAGGTTGACACAGATACGCAGTATTTT
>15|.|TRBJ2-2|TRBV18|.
CASSPGTLNTGELFF
TGTGCCAGCTCTCCCGGGACACTGAACACCGGGGAGCTGTTTTTT
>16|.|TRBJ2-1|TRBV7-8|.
CASQSQIRGGYNEQFF
TGTGCCAGCCAATCTCAAATTCGTGGGGGGTACAATGAGCAGTTCTTC
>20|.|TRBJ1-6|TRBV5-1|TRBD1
CASSRNLGQGAYSYNSPLHF
TGCGCCAGCAGTCGAAATTTGGGACAGGGGGCTTACTCCTATAATTCACCCCTCCACTTT
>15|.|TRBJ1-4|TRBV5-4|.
CASSLAPATNEKLFF
TGTGCCAGCAGCTTGGCTCCTGCAACTAATGAAAAACTGTTTTTT
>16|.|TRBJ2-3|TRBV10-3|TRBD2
CAISETSGGAIDTQYF
TGTGCCATCAGTGAGACTAGCGGGGGGGCGATAGATACGCAGTATTTT
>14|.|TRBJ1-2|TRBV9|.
CASSVDGGNYGYTF
TGTGCCAGCAGCGTAGATGGGGGGAACTATGGCTACACCTTC
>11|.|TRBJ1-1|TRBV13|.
CASSRRTEAFF
TGTGCCAGCAGTCGGAGGACTGAAGCTTTCTTT
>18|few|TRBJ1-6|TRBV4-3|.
CASSQEGHPSSYNSPLHF
TGCGCCAGCAGCCAAGAAGGACACCCGAGCTCCTATAATTCACCCCTCCACTTT
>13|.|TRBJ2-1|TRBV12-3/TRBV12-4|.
CASSLETGNEQFF
TGTGCCAGCAGTTTGGAGACTGGCAATGAGCAGTTCTTC
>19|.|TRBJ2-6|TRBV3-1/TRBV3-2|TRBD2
CASSQDRGGRVSGANVLTF
TGTGCCAGCAGCCAAGATCGGGGGGGCCGGGTATCTGGGGCCAACGTCCTGACTTTC
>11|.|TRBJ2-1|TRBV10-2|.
CASRRGNEQFF
TGCGCCAGCCGCCGGGGGAATGAGCAGTTCTTC
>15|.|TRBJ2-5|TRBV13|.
CASSLNRASWETQYF
TGTGCCAGCAGCTTAAACAGGGCTTCTTGGGAGACCCAGTACTTC
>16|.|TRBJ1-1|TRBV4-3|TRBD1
CASSPGGQRGNTEAFF
TGCGCCAGCAGCCCCGGGGGACAGAGAGGGAACACTGAAGCTTTCTTT
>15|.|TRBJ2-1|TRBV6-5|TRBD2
CASSLAGDNYNEQFF
TGTGCCAGCAGCCTAGCGGGCGATAACTACAATGAGCAGTTCTTC
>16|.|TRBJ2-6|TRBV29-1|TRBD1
CSVQGQLRSGANVLTF
TGCAGCGTACAGGGACAGCTCCGCTCTGGGGCCAACGTCCTGACTTTC
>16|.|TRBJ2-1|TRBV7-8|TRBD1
CASSRGGQGGRNEQFF
TGTGCCAGCAGCCGAGGGGGACAGGGTGGTCGCAATGAGCAGTTCTTC
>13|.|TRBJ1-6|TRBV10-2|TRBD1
CASRTGTDSPLHF
TGCGCCAGCAGGACAGGGACGGATTCACCCCTCCACTTT
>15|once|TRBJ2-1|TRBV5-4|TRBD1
CASAPGWTGTNEQFF
TGTGCCAGCGCCCCAGGGTGGACAGGGACAAATGAGCAGTTCTTC
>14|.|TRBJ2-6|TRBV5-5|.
CASSHFSGANVLTF
TGTGCCAGCAGCCACTTCTCTGGGGCCAACGTCCTGACTTTC
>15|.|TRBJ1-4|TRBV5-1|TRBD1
CASSFAGGADEKLFF
TGCGCCAGCAGCTTTGCAGGGGGCGCTGATGAAAAACTGTTTTTT
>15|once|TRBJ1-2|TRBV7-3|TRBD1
CASSLTAGQLYGYTF
TGTGCCAGCAGCTTAACGGCGGGACAGCTCTATGGCTACACCTTC
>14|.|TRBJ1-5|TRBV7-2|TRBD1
CASQAAGGGQPQHF
TGTGCCAGCCAAGCTGCAGGGGGAGGTCAGCCCCAGCATTTT
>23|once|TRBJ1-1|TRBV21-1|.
CASSDLCGPGQGFVGGPNTEAFF
TGTGCCAGCAGCGACCTTTGTGGACCGGGACAGGGCTTTGTTGGGGGGCCGAACACTGAAGCTTTCTTT
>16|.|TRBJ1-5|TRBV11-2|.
CASSPGGGGGNQPQHF
TGTGCCAGCAGCCCGGGTGGCGGGGGAGGTAATCAGCCCCAGCATTTT
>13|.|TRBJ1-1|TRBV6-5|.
CASRGREPSEAFF
TGTGCCAGCAGGGGGAGGGAGCCCTCTGAAGCTTTCTTT
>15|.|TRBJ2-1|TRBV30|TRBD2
CAWSAYLAGGGEQFF
TGTGCCTGGAGTGCATACCTAGCGGGAGGTGGGGAGCAGTTCTTC
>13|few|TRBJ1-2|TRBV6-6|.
CASSPHPYGGYTF
TGTGCCAGCAGTCCCCACCCGTACGGGGGCTACACCTTC
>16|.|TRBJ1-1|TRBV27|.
CASSREPEGARTEAFF
TGTGCCAGCAGTCGAGAACCGGAAGGGGCGCGAACTGAAGCTTTCTTT
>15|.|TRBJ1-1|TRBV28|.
CASSPGPLANTEAFF
TGTGCCAGCAGTCCCGGTCCCTTAGCCAACACTGAAGCTTTCTTT
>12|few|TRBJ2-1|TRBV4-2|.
CASSRQANEQFF
TGTGCCAGCAGCCGCCAAGCCAATGAGCAGTTCTTC
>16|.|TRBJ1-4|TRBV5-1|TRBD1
CASSSTTGEGAEKLFF
TGCGCCAGCAGCTCAACAACAGGGGAAGGAGCTGAAAAACTGTTTTTT
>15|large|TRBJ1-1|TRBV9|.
CASSPTGKLNTEAFF
TGTGCCAGCAGCCCGACAGGTAAATTGAACACTGAAGCTTTCTTT
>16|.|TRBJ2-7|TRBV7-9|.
CASSLAQGQTLYEQYF
TGTGCCAGCAGCTTAGCTCAGGGACAAACCCTTTACGAGCAGTACTTC
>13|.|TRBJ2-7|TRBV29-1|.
CSVRLSGRTEQYF
TGCAGCGTTCGGTTGTCAGGGCGAACCGAGCAGTACTTC
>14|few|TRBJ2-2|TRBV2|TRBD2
CASSGTSRTGELFF
TGTGCCAGCAGCGGGACTAGCCGAACCGGGGAGCTGTTTTTT
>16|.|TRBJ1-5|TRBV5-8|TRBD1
CASSLGTGGSNQPQHF
TGTGCCAGCAGCTTGGGTACAGGGGGGAGCAATCAGCCCCAGCATTTT
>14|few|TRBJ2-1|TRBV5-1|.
CASSIELAYNEQFF
TGCGCCAGCAGCATAGAGCTCGCCTACAATGAGCAGTTCTTC
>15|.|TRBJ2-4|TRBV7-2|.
CASSPDYLAKNIQYF
TGTGCCAGCAGCCCAGACTATCTAGCCAAAAACATTCAGTACTTC
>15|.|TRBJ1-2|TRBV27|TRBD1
CASSTRTGENYGYTF
TGTGCCAGCAGTACACGGACAGGGGAAAACTATGGCTACACCTTC
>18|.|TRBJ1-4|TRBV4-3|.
CASSQGLTAAAPNEKLFF
TGCGCCAGCAGCCAAGGTTTGACAGCCGCCGCCCCCAACGAAAAACTGTTTTTT
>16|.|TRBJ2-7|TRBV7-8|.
CASSPQVFYSSYEQYF
TGTGCCAGCAGCCCCCAGGTGTTTTACAGCTCCTACGAGCAGTACTTC
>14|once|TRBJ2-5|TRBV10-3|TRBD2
CAIAGGDSIETQYF
TGTGCCATCGCGGGAGGGGATTCTATAGAGACCCAGTACTTC
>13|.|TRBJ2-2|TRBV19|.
CASSIAGDGELFF
TGTGCCAGTAGTATCGCAGGGGACGGGGAGCTGTTTTTT
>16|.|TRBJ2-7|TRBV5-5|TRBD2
CASRGSAGGNSYEQYF
TGTGCCAGCAGGGGATCAGCGGGAGGAAACTCCTACGAGCAGTACTTC
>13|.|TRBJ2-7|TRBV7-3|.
CASSLTLQGRQYF
TGTGCCAGCAGCTTAACGTTACAGGGTCGGCAGTACTTC
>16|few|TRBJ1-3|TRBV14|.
CASSQEGTGAGNTIYF
TGTGCCAGCAGCCAAGAGGGAACGGGAGCTGGAAACACCATATATTTT
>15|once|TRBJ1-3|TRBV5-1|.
CASSLAGISGNTIYF
TGCGCCAGCAGCTTGGCCGGTATCTCTGGAAACACCATATATTTT
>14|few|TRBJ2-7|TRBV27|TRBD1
CASSLGDRGNEQYF
TGTGCCAGCAGTTTAGGGGACAGGGGGAACGAGCAGTACTTC
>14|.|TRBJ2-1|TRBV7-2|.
CASSPNGGYNEQFF
TGTGCCAGCAGCCCAAACGGGGGTTATAATGAGCAGTTCTTC
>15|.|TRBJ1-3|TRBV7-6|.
CASSLGQFSGNTIYF
TGTGCCAGCAGCTTAGGACAGTTCTCTGGAAACACCATATATTTT
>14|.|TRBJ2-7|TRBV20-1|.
CSASTASESYEQYF
TGCAGTGCTAGTACGGCTAGCGAGTCCTACGAGCAGTACTTC
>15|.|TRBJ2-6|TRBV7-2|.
CASSSGVPGANVLTF
TGTGCCAGCAGCTCCGGGGTCCCTGGGGCCAACGTCCTGACTTTC
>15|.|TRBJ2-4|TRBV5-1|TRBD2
CASSLEGLDSTIQYF
TGCGCCAGCAGCTTGGAGGGACTAGACTCCACCATTCAGTACTTC
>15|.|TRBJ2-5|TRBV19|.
CASRVGQSVQETQYF
TGTGCCAGTCGGGTTGGACAGTCAGTACAAGAGACCCAGTACTTC
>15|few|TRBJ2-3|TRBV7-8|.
CASSSTGMITDTQYF
TGTGCCAGCAGCTCGACAGGAATGATAACAGATACGCAGTATTTT